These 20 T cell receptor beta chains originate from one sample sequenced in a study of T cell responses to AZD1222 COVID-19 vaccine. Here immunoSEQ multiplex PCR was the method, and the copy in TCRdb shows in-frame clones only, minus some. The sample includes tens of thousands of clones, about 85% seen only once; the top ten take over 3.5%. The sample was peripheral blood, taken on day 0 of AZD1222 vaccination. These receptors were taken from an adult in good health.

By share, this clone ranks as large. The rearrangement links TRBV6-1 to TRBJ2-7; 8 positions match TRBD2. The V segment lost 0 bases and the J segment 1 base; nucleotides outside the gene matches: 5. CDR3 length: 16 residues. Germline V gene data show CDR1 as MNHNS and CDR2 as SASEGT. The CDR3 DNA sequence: TGTGCCAGCAGTGAAGCGATGGGCGGGGGGTCCTACGAGCAGTACTTC. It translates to CASSEAMGGGSYEQYF.

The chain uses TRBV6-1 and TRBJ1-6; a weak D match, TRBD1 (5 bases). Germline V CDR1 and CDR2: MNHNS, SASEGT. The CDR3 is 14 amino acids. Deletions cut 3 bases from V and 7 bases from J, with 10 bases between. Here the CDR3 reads CASSEGDWNSPLHF. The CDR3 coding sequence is TGTGCCAGCAGTGAGGGGGACTGGAATTCACCCCTCCACTTT.

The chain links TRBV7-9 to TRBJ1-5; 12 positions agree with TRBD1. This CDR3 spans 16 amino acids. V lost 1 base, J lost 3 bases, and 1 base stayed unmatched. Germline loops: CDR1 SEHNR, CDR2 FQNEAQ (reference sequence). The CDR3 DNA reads TGTGCCAGCAGCTTAGAGGGACAGGGGGCCAATCAGCCCCAGCATTTT. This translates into CASSLEGQGANQPQHF. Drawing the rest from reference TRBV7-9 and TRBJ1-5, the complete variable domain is DTGVSQNPRHKITKRGQNVTFRCDPISEHNRLYWYRQTLGQGPEFLTYFQNEAQLEKSRLLSDRFSAERPKGSFSTLEIQRTEQGDSAMYLCASSLEGQGANQPQHFGDGTRLSIL.

The CDR3 here is CASSIRAGGRAGELFF. The CDR3 nucleotides are TGTGCCAGCAGCATCAGAGCGGGGGGTCGTGCCGGGGAGCTGTTTTTT. This chain joins TRBV9 and TRBJ2-2; TRBD2 matches 9 bases. The germline gives CDR1 SGDLS, CDR2 YYNGEE. V trimming: 4 bases; J trimming: 6 bases; junction bases outside the gene matches: 10. The CDR3 contains 16 residues.

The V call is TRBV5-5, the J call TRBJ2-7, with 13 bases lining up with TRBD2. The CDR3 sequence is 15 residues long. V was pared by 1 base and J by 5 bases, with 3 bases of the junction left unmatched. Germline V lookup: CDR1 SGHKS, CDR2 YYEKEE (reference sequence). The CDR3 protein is CASSLRGTSGDEQYF. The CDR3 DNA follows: TGTGCCAGCAGCTTGAGAGGGACTAGCGGGGACGAGCAGTACTTC.

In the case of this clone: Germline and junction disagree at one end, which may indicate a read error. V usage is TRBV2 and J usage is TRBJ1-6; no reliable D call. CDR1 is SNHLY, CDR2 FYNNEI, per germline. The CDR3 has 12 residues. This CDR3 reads CASSEGWSPLHF. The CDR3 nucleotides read TGTGCCAGTAGTGAAGGGTGGTCACCCCTCCACTTT.

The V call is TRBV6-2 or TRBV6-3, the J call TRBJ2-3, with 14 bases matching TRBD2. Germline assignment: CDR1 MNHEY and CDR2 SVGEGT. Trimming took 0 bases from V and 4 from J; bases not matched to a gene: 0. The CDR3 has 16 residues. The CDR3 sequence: CASSYSTSGGADTQYF. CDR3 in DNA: TGTGCCAGCAGTTACTCGACTAGCGGGGGGGCAGATACGCAGTATTTT.

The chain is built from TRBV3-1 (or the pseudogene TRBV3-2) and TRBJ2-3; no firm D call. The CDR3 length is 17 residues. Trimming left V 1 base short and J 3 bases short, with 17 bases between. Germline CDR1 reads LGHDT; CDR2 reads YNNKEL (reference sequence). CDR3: CASSQARLFLVTDTQYF. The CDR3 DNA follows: TGTGCCAGCAGCCAAGCACGACTTTTCTTAGTTACAGATACGCAGTATTTT.

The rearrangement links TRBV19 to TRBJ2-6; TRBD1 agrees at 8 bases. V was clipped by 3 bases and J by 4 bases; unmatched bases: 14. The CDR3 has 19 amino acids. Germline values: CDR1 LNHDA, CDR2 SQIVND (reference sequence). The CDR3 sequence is CASSIGRDRRLSGANVLTF. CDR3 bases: TGTGCCAGTAGTATTGGGCGGGACAGGCGCCTTAGCGGGGCCAACGTCCTGACTTTC.

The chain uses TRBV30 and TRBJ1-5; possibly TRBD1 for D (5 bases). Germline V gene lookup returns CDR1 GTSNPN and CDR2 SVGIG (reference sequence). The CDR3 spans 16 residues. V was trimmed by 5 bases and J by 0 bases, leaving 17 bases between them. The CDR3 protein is CAWEDGGNHSNQPQHF. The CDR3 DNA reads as TGTGCCTGGGAGGACGGGGGGAACCATAGCAATCAGCCCCAGCATTTT.

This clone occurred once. This chain's CDR3 is CASSFDPARDSEQFF. DNA of the CDR3: TGTGCCAGCAGTTTCGACCCCGCTAGAGATAGTGAGCAGTTCTTC. This sequence joins TRBV6-2 or TRBV6-3 and TRBJ2-1; D not resolved. Trimming cost V 4 bases and J 9 bases, with 19 bases left between them. This CDR3 region has 15 residues. Germline CDR1 MNHEY, CDR2 SVGEGT.

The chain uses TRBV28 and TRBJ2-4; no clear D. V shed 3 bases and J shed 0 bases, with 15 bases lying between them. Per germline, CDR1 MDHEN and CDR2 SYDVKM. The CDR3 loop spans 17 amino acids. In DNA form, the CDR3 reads TGTGCCAGCAGTTTTGTCCTCGCAGACCTAGCCAAAAACATTCAGTACTTC. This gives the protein CASSFVLADLAKNIQYF.

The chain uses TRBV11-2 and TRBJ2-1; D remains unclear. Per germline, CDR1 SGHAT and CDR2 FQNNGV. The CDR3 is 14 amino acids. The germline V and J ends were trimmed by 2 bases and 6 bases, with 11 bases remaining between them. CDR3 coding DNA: TGTGCCAGCAGCTTACGGCGATGGAGCAATGAGCAGTTCTTC. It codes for CASSLRRWSNEQFF.

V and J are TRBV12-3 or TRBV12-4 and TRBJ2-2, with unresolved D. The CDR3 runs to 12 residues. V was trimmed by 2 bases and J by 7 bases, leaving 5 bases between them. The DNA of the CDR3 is TGTGCCAGCAGTTTATATGGCGGGGAGCTGTTTTTT. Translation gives CASSLYGGELFF.

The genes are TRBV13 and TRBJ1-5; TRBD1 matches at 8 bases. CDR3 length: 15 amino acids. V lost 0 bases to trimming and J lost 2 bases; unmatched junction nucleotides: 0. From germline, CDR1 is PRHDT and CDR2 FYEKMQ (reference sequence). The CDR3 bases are TGTGCCAGCAGCTTAGGACAGGGGGGCAATCAGCCCCAGCATTTT. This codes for CASSLGQGGNQPQHF. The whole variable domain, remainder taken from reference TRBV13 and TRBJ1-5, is AAGVIQSPRHLIKEKRETATLKCYPIPRHDTVYWYQQGPGQDPQFLISFYEKMQSDKGSIPDRFSAQQFSDYHSELNMSSLELGDSALYFCASSLGQGGNQPQHFGDGTRLSIL.

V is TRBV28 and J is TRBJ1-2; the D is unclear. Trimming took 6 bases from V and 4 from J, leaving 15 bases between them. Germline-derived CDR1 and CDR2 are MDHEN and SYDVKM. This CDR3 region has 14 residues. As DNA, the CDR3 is TGTGCCAGCAGGAGGCCGGGCCGGTCCTATGGCTACACCTTC. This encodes CASRRPGRSYGYTF.

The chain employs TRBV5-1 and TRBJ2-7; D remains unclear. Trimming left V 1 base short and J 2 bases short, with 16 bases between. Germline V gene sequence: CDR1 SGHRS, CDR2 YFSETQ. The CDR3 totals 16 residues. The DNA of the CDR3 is TGCGCCAGCAGCTTGAGGGAACGAAGGGTGGCCTACGAGCAGTACTTC. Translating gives CASSLRERRVAYEQYF.

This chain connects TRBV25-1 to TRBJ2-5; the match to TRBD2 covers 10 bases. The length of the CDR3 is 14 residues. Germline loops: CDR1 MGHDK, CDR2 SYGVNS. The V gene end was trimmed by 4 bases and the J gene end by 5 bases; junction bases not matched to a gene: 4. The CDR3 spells CASSVAGGLETQYF. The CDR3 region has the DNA TGTGCCAGCAGTGTAGCGGGGGGTTTGGAGACCCAGTACTTC.

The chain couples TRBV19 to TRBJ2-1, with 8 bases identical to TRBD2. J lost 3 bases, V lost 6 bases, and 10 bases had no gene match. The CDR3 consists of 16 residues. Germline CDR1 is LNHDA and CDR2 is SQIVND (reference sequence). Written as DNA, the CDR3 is TGTGCCAGTAGCTTAGGAAGCAGCGGGGGCTACAATGAGCAGTTCTTC. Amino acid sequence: CASSLGSSGGYNEQFF.

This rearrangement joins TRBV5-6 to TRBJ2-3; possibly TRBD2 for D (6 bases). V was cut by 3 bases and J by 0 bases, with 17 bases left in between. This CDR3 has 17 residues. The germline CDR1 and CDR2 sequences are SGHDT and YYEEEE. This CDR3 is CASSYSATSPSTDTQYF. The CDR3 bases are TGTGCCAGCAGCTACTCGGCCACTAGCCCAAGCACAGATACGCAGTATTTT.